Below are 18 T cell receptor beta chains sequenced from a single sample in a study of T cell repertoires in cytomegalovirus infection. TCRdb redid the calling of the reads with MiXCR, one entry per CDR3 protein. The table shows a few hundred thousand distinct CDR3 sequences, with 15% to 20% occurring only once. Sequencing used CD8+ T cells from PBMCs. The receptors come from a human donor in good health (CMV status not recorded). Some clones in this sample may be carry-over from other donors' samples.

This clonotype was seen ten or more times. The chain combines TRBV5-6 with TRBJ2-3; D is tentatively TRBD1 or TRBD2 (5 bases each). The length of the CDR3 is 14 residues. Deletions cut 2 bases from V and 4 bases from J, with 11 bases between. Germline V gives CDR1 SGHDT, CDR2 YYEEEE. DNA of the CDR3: TGTGCCAGCAGCTTCCAGGGAGAGGCAGATACGCAGTATTTT. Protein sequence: CASSFQGEADTQYF. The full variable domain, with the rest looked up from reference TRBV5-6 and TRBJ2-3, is DAGVTQSPTHLIKTRGQQVTLRCSPKSGHDTVSWYQQALGQGPQFIFQYYEEEERQRGNFPDRFSGHQFPNYSSELNVNALLLGDSALYLCASSFQGEADTQYFGPGTRLTVL.

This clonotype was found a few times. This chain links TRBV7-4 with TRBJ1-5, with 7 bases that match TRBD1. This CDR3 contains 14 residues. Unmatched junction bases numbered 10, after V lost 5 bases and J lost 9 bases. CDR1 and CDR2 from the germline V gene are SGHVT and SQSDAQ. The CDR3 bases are TGTGCCAGCAGCGCGATGGGACAGCTGGGGCCCCAGCATTTT. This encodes CASSAMGQLGPQHF.

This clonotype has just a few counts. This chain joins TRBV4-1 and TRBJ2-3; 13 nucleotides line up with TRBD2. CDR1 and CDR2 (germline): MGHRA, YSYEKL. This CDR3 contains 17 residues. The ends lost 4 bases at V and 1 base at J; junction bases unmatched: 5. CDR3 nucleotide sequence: TGCGCCAGCAGCCCGTGGGGGACTAGCGGGGGCACAGATACGCAGTATTTT. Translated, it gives CASSPWGTSGGTDTQYF.

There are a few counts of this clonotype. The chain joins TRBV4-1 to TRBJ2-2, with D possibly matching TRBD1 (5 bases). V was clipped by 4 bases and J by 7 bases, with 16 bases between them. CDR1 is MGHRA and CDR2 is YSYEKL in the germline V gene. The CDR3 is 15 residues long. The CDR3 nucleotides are TGCGCCAGCAGCCGAAACAGGTTACCTGACGGGGAGCTGTTTTTT. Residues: CASSRNRLPDGELFF.

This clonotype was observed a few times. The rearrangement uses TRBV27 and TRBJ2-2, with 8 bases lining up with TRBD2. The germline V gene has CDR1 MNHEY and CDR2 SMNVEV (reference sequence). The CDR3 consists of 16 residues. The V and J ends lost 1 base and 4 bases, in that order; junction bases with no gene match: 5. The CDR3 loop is CASSLFGGDLTGELFF. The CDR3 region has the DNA TGTGCCAGCAGTTTATTCGGGGGGGACCTCACCGGGGAGCTGTTTTTT.

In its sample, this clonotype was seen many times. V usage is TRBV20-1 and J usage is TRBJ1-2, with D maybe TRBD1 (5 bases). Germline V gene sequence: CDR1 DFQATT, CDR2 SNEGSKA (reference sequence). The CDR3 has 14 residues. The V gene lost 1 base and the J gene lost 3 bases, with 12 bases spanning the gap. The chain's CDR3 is CSARGGDVYYGYTF. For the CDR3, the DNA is TGCAGTGCTAGAGGCGGGGACGTATACTATGGCTACACCTTC.

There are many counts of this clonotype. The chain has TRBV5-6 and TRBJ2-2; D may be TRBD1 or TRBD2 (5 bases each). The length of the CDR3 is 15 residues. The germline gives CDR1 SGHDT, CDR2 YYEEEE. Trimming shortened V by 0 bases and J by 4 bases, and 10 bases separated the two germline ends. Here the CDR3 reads CASSLVPGTTGELFF. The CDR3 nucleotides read TGTGCCAGCAGCTTGGTTCCAGGGACCACCGGGGAGCTGTTTTTT.

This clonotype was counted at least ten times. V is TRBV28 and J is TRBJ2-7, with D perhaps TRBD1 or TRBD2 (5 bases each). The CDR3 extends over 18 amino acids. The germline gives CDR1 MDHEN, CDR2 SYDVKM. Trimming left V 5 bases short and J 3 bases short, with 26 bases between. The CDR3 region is CASSRYKEGPGLDYEQYF. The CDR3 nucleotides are TGTGCCAGCAGTCGATACAAAGAGGGGCCGGGGTTGGACTACGAGCAGTACTTC.

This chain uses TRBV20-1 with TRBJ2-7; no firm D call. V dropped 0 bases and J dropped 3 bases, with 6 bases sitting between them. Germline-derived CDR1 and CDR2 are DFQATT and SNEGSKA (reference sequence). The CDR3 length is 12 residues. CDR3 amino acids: CSARDTHYEQYF. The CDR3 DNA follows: TGCAGTGCTAGAGATACGCACTACGAGCAGTACTTC.

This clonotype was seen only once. The DNA for the CDR3 is TGTGCCACCAGCGCGACTTCCGGGGAGCTGTTTTTT. This translates into CATSATSGELFF. The chain couples TRBV15 to TRBJ2-2; D is unclear. This CDR3 contains 12 residues. The V gene lost 5 bases and the J gene lost 6 bases, with 7 bases spanning the gap. Germline V gives CDR1 LNHNV, CDR2 YYDKDF (reference sequence).

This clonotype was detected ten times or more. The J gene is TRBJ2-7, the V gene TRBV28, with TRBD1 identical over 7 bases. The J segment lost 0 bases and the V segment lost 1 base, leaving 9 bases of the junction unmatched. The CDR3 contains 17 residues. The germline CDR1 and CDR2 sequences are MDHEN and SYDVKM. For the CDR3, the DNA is TGTGCCAGCAGTTTATTACCCCGACAGGGTAGCTCCTACGAGCAGTACTTC. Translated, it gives CASSLLPRQGSSYEQYF.

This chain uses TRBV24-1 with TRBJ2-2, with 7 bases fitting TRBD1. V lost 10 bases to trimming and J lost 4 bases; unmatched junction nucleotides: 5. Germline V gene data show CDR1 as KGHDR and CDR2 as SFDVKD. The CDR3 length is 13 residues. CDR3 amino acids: CATRDSPTGELFF. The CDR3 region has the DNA TGTGCCACAAGGGACAGCCCCACCGGGGAGCTGTTTTTT.

CDR3 sequence reads: CASSQGGYQETQYF. The CDR3, as DNA: TGTGCCAGCAGCCAAGGGGGATACCAAGAGACCCAGTACTTC. The chain is built from TRBV7-9 and TRBJ2-5, with TRBD1 as a possible D gene (6 bases). CDR3 size: 14 residues. Germline V gene data show CDR1 as SEHNR and CDR2 as FQNEAQ (reference sequence). V gave up 5 bases and J gave up 0 bases, with 10 bases separating them.

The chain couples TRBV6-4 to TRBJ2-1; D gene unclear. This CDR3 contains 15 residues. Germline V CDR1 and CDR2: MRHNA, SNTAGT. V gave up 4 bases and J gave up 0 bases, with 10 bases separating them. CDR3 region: CASSAAPGSYNEQFF. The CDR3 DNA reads TGTGCCAGCAGTGCGGCCCCGGGCTCCTACAATGAGCAGTTCTTC.

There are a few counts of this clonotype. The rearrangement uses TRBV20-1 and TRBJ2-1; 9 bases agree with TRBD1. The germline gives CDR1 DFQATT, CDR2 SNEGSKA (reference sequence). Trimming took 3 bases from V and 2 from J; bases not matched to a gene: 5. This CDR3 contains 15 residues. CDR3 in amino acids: CSARGGDRAYNEQFF. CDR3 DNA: TGCAGTGCTAGGGGGGGGGACAGGGCCTACAATGAGCAGTTCTTC.

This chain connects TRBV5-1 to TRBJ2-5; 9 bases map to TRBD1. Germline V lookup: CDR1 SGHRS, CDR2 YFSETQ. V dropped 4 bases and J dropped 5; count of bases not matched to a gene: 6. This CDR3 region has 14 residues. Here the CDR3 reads CASSKDRGRETQYF. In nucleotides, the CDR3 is TGCGCCAGCAGCAAGGACAGGGGCAGGGAGACCCAGTACTTC. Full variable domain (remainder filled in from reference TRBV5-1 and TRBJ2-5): KAGVTQTPRYLIKTRGQQVTLSCSPISGHRSVSWYQQTPGQGLQFLFEYFSETQRNKGNFPGRFSGRQFSNSRSEMNVSTLELGDSALYLCASSKDRGRETQYFGPGTRLLVL.

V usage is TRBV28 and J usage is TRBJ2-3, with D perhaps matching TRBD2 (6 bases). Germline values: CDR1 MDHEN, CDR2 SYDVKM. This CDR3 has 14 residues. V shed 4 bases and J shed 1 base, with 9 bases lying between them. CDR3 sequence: CASSSQRGTDTQYF. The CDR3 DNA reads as TGTGCCAGCAGTTCCCAGCGGGGCACAGATACGCAGTATTTT.

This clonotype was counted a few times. The CDR3 loop is CSARAHLLAGGTYNEQFF. Here the CDR3 DNA reads TGCAGTGCTAGAGCCCATCTACTAGCGGGGGGGACCTACAATGAGCAGTTCTTC. The chain joins TRBV20-1 to TRBJ2-1; TRBD2 matches at 13 bases. This CDR3 is 18 amino acids long. V gave up 1 base and J gave up 2 bases; unmatched junction bases: 8. The germline gives CDR1 DFQATT, CDR2 SNEGSKA (reference sequence).